This T cell receptor beta chain came from a study of blood T cells in healthy people across ages (dated by TCRdb to the mid-2010s). For the study in its entirety: Template switching captured roughly one uniquely barcoded TCR beta cDNA molecule per two T cells in model experiments. Using deep sequencing normalized with unique cDNA molecular identifiers, the study measured how TCR beta repertoire diversity changes with age. Four age groups were formed from the donors: young (average roughly 16 years), middle-aged (approximately 41), aged (roughly 56) and long-lived (around 82). To avoid experimental bias, donors of different ages were spread randomly across the sequencing lanes. The study analyzed two additional independent replicas of 1 million unique cDNA reads from the same blood draw for two donors, one aged 18 to 30 and one aged 80 or older.

This clonotype came up a few times. Its antigen target is currently unknown. It has no much larger one-base neighbor in the sample; base qualities were not kept. Results and caveats for the whole study, not just this receptor: Compared with the aged group, more naive CD4+ T cells, fewer expanded clones and increased TCR diversity were shown by the long-lived group, suggesting age selection. As age increased, observed TCR beta diversity per million T cells dropped in a roughly linear way, and a significant reduction was already evident by age 40. Conclusive comparison of naive and antigen-experienced compartments was prevented by the profiling of bulk unsorted PBMCs. Because the CMV infection status of the donors was unknown, age-related changes in expanded clonotypes may potentially have been confounded. There was a strong correlation between observed TCR beta diversity and the percentage of naive T cells measured by flow cytometry. Estimates of total diversity from one million sequenced T cells were regarded as lower bounds and underestimates.

Including cysteine and phenylalanine, the CDR3 has 14 amino acids. Only the CDR3 part of the read is kept: 42 bases, read in frame from the first base. CDR1 and CDR2 are drawn from the germline V gene: SNHLY, FYNNEI. The V end gives up 3 bases and the J end 2 bases, leaving 3 bases in the junction not matched to a gene. Systemically healthy Caucasian individuals from Russia, about 38 in total and aged roughly 6 to 100 years, were included as donors. Around 9.7 milliliters of peripheral blood were collected from each donor into EDTA-treated Vacutainer tubes. Ficoll-Paque density-gradient centrifugation was used to isolate PBMCs, with at least 6.5 million per sample. Total RNA, at least 6 micrograms per sample, was extracted from PBMCs with Trizol reagent. For every donor, an aliquot of PBMCs went through flow cytometry to measure the percentages of naive CD45RAhigh/CD27high T cells. The library was built by means of 5' RACE. The instrument given in TCRdb is Illumina HiSeq 2500. A second about 7 to 12 cycle PCR used a sample-barcoded 5' primer and a J-beta primer mix. A template-switch 5' adaptor carrying 12 random nucleotides introduced a unique molecular identifier onto each TCR beta cDNA molecule. At least 2.5 million CDR3-containing paired-end reads were obtained from each sample. The Mint cDNA synthesis kit, primed by a TRBC-specific oligonucleotide, was used to synthesize first-strand cDNA from all RNA. All cDNA was treated with uracil-DNA glycosylase and then went through a first 18-cycle PCR with the universal primers M1SS and BC2_uni_R. The original pipeline was this. Normalization of each sample was performed by random selection of 1 million high-quality reads, each carrying a distinct molecular identifier. Instead of being binned into consensus sequences, reads that shared molecular identifiers were thrown out. MiTCR, with a Q25 quality threshold and the strictest error-elimination algorithm, was used for CDR3 identification, clonotype clustering and error correction. A nonparametric unseen species model with Euler transformation was used to estimate lower-bound total TCR beta diversity. TCRdb trimmed the raw reads at Q25, called clones with MiXCR and kept productive beta chains. Identical CDR3 proteins give one entry, which carries the most common genes and DNA. These V and J calls originate from TCRdb's pipeline instead of the authors' own analysis. For this sample the table gives 550,000 to 600,000 distinct CDR3 sequences, of which 25% to 30% were detected only once. Clones ranked in the top ten supply less than 20% of the sample.

The chain employs TRBV2 and TRBJ2-7; 8 bases in between match TRBD1. The TCR was taken from a woman in her 70s in good health. The source material was blood. The CDR3 protein sequence reads: CASSEQGATYEQYF. The sequenced DNA is TGTGCCAGCAGTGAGCAGGGGGCTACCTACGAGCAGTACTTC.